The 32 T cell receptor beta chains presented below share a single source sample, sequenced in a study of siplizumab effects on memory and regulatory T cells. Method: immunoSEQ multiplex PCR; TCRdb's copy keeps in-frame clones and lacks some. The sample contains around 99,000 clones, under 95% of which appear only once. Sequenced input: Tregs sorted from blood. These receptors all come from a human donor in good health.

The chain is built from TRBV6-1 and TRBJ2-1, with 8 bases lining up with TRBD2. J was trimmed by 4 bases and V by 5 bases; bases with no gene match: 7. This CDR3 has 15 residues. CDR1 and CDR2 from the germline V gene are MNHNS and SASEGT. CDR3 protein: CASSKQRELYNEQFF. The CDR3 coding sequence is TGTGCCAGCAGTAAACAGCGGGAGCTATACAATGAGCAGTTCTTC.

The chain joins TRBV5-1 to TRBJ2-7, with D perhaps TRBD2 (5 bases). Trimming took 0 bases from V and 2 from J, leaving 9 bases between them. The CDR3 extends over 14 amino acids. Germline V gene sequence: CDR1 SGHRS, CDR2 YFSETQ. CDR3: CASSLDPGTYEQYF. CDR3 DNA: TGCGCCAGCAGCTTGGATCCGGGAACCTACGAGCAGTACTTC.

This clone was seen only once. V usage is TRBV6-5 and J usage is TRBJ1-2, with 7 bases that match TRBD1. The CDR3 is made up of 14 amino acids. J gave up 5 bases and V 4 bases, and 7 bases lay outside the gene matches. The germline CDR1 and CDR2 sequences are MNHEY and SVGAGI. CDR3 in amino acids: CASSWGRGVYGYTF. The CDR3 coding sequence is TGTGCCAGCAGTTGGGGCAGGGGGGTATATGGCTACACCTTC.

The CDR3 DNA follows: TGTGCCAGCAGTGAAGCGCGCGGGGACCTTGGTTCACCCCTCCACTTT. Translated, it gives CASSEARGDLGSPLHF. V gene TRBV2 combines with J gene TRBJ1-6; tentative D call: TRBD1 (5 bases). The CDR3 runs 16 residues. Trimming pared 0 bases from V and 9 bases from J, leaving 15 bases between. Germline lookup yields CDR1 SNHLY and CDR2 FYNNEI.

This sequence joins TRBV11-2 and TRBJ2-5; 7 bases agree with TRBD1. V dropped 5 bases and J dropped 0; count of bases not matched to a gene: 6. This CDR3 is 15 amino acids long. Germline V gene sequence: CDR1 SGHAT, CDR2 FQNNGV. The CDR3 DNA reads as TGTGCCAGCAGCCCCGACAGGGTGTACCAAGAGACCCAGTACTTC. This translates into CASSPDRVYQETQYF.

The chain joins TRBV19 to TRBJ2-5; D gene ambiguous. The CDR3 is 12 amino acids. Germline V gene sequence: CDR1 LNHDA, CDR2 SQIVND (reference sequence). The V and J ends lost 2 bases and 5 bases respectively, with 6 bases between them. CDR3 loop: CASSIMGETQYF. The CDR3 coding sequence is TGTGCCAGTAGTATAATGGGGGAGACCCAGTACTTC.

The chain joins TRBV19 to TRBJ1-2; no definite D call. The germline gives CDR1 LNHDA, CDR2 SQIVND (reference sequence). The CDR3 totals 16 residues. Deletions cut 0 bases from V and 4 bases from J, with 15 bases between. CDR3 nucleotide sequence: TGTGCCAGTAGTATAGATCGGACTCCCGGGAGCTATGGCTACACCTTC. Translating it yields CASSIDRTPGSYGYTF.

This chain uses TRBV7-8 with TRBJ2-2, with 8 bases that match TRBD1. Germline V lookup: CDR1 SGHVS, CDR2 FQNEAQ. The CDR3 length is 16 residues. V dropped 2 bases and J dropped 4; count of bases not matched to a gene: 6. This chain's CDR3 is CASSLIRGHGTGELFF. The CDR3 DNA reads TGTGCCAGCAGCTTAATCAGGGGGCACGGCACCGGGGAGCTGTTTTTT.

The chain recombines TRBV19 with TRBJ2-3; D perhaps matches TRBD1 (6 bases). V lost 6 bases to trimming and J lost 1 base, with 14 bases between them. There are 15 residues in the CDR3. Germline assignment: CDR1 LNHDA and CDR2 SQIVND (reference sequence). The CDR3 DNA sequence: TGTGCCAGTAGGTCGACAGGCCCTGGCACAGATACGCAGTATTTT. Translated, it gives CASRSTGPGTDTQYF. Based on the CDR3 plus reference TRBV19 and TRBJ2-3, the full variable domain is DGGITQSPKYLFRKEGQNVTLSCEQNLNHDAMYWYRQDPGQGLRLIYYSQIVNDFQKGDIAEGYSVSREKKESFPLTVTSAQKNPTAFYLCASRSTGPGTDTQYFGPGTRLTVL.

The chain links TRBV6-1 to TRBJ1-1; the match to TRBD1 covers 9 bases. V dropped 6 bases and J dropped 1; count of bases not matched to a gene: 3. In germline, CDR1 is MNHNS, CDR2 SASEGT. The CDR3 sequence is 14 residues long. CDR3 DNA: TGTGCCAGCAGGGTGGACAGGGGGAACACTGAAGCTTTCTTT. Protein product: CASRVDRGNTEAFF.

V usage is TRBV30 and J usage is TRBJ1-3; 9 bases map to TRBD1. The CDR3 totals 15 residues. CDR1 is GTSNPN and CDR2 is SVGIG in the germline V gene (reference sequence). V gave up 4 bases and J gave up 2 bases; unmatched junction bases: 6. CDR3 residues: CAWMNRGRAGNTIYF. Here the CDR3 DNA reads TGTGCCTGGATGAACAGGGGGCGCGCTGGAAACACCATATATTTT.

The gene calls are TRBV5-4 and TRBJ2-3; TRBD1 matches at 9 bases. V shed 2 bases, J shed 5 bases, and the junction held 3 bases outside the gene matches. Per the germline V gene, CDR1 is SGHNT and CDR2 is YYREEE (reference sequence). The CDR3 runs to 14 residues. This CDR3 reads CASSLTGGRDTQYF. The CDR3 region has the DNA TGTGCCAGCAGCTTAACAGGGGGCAGAGATACGCAGTATTTT. Filled out from reference TRBV5-4 and TRBJ2-3, the complete variable domain reads ETGVTQSPTHLIKTRGQQVTLRCSSQSGHNTVSWYQQALGQGPQFIFQYYREEENGRGNFPPRFSGLQFPNYSSELNVNALELDDSALYLCASSLTGGRDTQYFGPGTRLTVL.

The rearrangement links TRBV2 to TRBJ2-1; unclear D gene. V gave up 6 bases and J gave up 5 bases, with 8 bases separating them. CDR1 SNHLY and CDR2 FYNNEI come from the germline V gene. The CDR3 has 12 residues. The CDR3 DNA is TGTGCCAGCAGAGGTGGCAACAATGAGCAGTTCTTC. Its protein is CASRGGNNEQFF.

The chain has TRBV6-1 and TRBJ1-2; TRBD1 matches 7 bases. The trim removed 4 bases at V and 4 bases at J, leaving 6 bases unmatched. Germline V lookup: CDR1 MNHNS, CDR2 SASEGT. The CDR3 runs to 14 residues. CDR3 region: CASSVQQGFYGYTF. DNA of the CDR3: TGTGCCAGCAGTGTCCAACAGGGGTTCTATGGCTACACCTTC.

The chain couples TRBV2 to TRBJ2-1; no clear D gene. The CDR3 consists of 11 residues. The V gene lost 4 bases and the J gene lost 6 bases, with 4 bases spanning the gap. Germline CDR1 SNHLY, CDR2 FYNNEI. This chain's CDR3 is CASSAANEQFF. CDR3 sequence (DNA): TGTGCCAGCAGTGCAGCCAATGAGCAGTTCTTC.

This clone was seen just once. The chain joins TRBV19 to TRBJ1-5, with a weak D call TRBD1 (6 bases). The length of the CDR3 is 15 residues. V was clipped by 5 bases and J by 4 bases, with 15 bases between them. CDR1 is LNHDA, CDR2 SQIVND, per germline (reference sequence). The CDR3 DNA reads as TGTGCCAGTAGTGCCGGGGGACATCTGAATCAGCCCCAGCATTTT. It specifies CASSAGGHLNQPQHF.

The chain couples TRBV7-2 to TRBJ2-5; 7 bases match TRBD1. The germline V gene has CDR1 SGHTA and CDR2 FQGNSA. The ends lost 1 base at V and 2 bases at J; junction bases unmatched: 1. CDR3 length: 14 residues. The CDR3 nucleotides read TGTGCCAGCAGCTTAGAGGGACAGCAAGAGACCCAGTACTTC. The encoded protein is CASSLEGQQETQYF.

The J gene is TRBJ2-1, the V gene TRBV7-3; TRBD1 matches 8 bases. After removal of 6 bases from V and 0 bases from J, the junction contained 4 bases not matched to a gene. Germline CDR1 reads SGHTA; CDR2 reads FQGTGA. The CDR3 loop spans 15 amino acids. CDR3 DNA: TGTGCCAGCAGGCGGACAGGGAGCTCCTACAATGAGCAGTTCTTC. Translating it yields CASRRTGSSYNEQFF. The full variable domain, with the rest looked up from reference TRBV7-3 and TRBJ2-1, is GAGVSQTPSNKVTEKGKYVELRCDPISGHTALYWYRQSLGQGPEFLIYFQGTGAADDSGLPNDRFFAVRPEGSVSTLKIQRTERGDSAVYLCASRRTGSSYNEQFFGPGTRLTVL.

This clone was seen just once. This chain uses TRBV28 with TRBJ1-1, with TRBD1 as a possible D gene (5 bases). The CDR3 has 14 amino acids. Germline V gene data show CDR1 as MDHEN and CDR2 as SYDVKM. Trimming cost V 6 bases and J 4 bases, with 15 bases left between them. The DNA for the CDR3 is TGTGCCAGCAGGACTTCAGGGTTTGGCACTGAAGCTTTCTTT. Translation gives CASRTSGFGTEAFF.

J is TRBJ1-2 and V is TRBV15; perhaps TRBD1 as D (5 bases). Trimming took off 4 bases at V and 4 bases at J, with 13 bases between the two ends. Germline-derived CDR1 and CDR2 are LNHNV and YYDKDF (reference sequence). The CDR3 is 14 residues long. CDR3 region: CATSKRTIPYGYTF. The CDR3 nucleotides are TGTGCCACCAGCAAACGGACAATCCCCTATGGCTACACCTTC.

The J gene is TRBJ2-3, the V gene TRBV5-4, with 7 bases matching TRBD2. Per germline, CDR1 SGHNT and CDR2 YYREEE (reference sequence). The CDR3 totals 14 residues. V shed 4 bases and J 3 bases; nucleotides not matched to a gene: 5. The DNA for the CDR3 is TGTGCCAGCAGCCAAAGGGAGGGAACAGATACGCAGTATTTT. This sequence encodes CASSQREGTDTQYF.

The chain is built from TRBV5-1 and TRBJ2-1, with TRBD2 as a possible D gene (5 bases). The V end was cut by 4 bases, the J end by 7 bases, with 15 bases between. The CDR3 contains 14 residues. Germline-derived CDR1 and CDR2 are SGHRS and YFSETQ. As DNA, the CDR3 is TGCGCCAGCAGCCCCGTATCCGGGGTTAATGAGCAGTTCTTC. Translation: CASSPVSGVNEQFF.

The chain combines TRBV25-1 with TRBJ2-3, with 9 bases lining up with TRBD1. This CDR3 contains 15 residues. Germline V gene lookup returns CDR1 MGHDK and CDR2 SYGVNS. V shed 4 bases, J shed 1 base, and the junction held 3 bases outside the gene matches. CDR3 DNA sequence: TGTGCCAGCAGTGGACGGACAGGGGGCACAGATACGCAGTATTTT. As protein: CASSGRTGGTDTQYF.

The chain recombines TRBV5-1 with TRBJ1-3, with D possibly matching TRBD1 (6 bases). The germline V gene encodes CDR1 SGHRS and CDR2 YFSETQ. CDR3 length: 16 residues. V lost 4 bases and J lost 0, with 14 bases in between. The CDR3 loop reads CASSAGAASSGNTIYF. The DNA of the CDR3 is TGCGCCAGCAGCGCGGGGGCAGCGAGCTCTGGAAACACCATATATTTT.

The V gene is TRBV6-5, the J gene TRBJ2-5; TRBD2 matches at 10 bases. The CDR3 covers 15 residues. V lost 6 bases and J lost 3; bases outside the gene matches: 7. The germline V gene has CDR1 MNHEY and CDR2 SVGAGI. CDR3 sequence (DNA): TGTGCCAGCAGCTATAGCGGGGGGAGGAAAGAGACCCAGTACTTC. Translated, it gives CASSYSGGRKETQYF.

V gene TRBV11-3 combines with J gene TRBJ2-1; 10 bases align to TRBD2. V trimming: 5 bases; J trimming: 4 bases; junction bases outside the gene matches: 8. This CDR3 region has 16 residues. CDR1 and CDR2 from the germline V gene are SGHNT and YENEEA. DNA for the CDR3: TGTGCCAGCAGCAAATGGACTAGCGGAGGTTACAATGAGCAGTTCTTC. This translates into CASSKWTSGGYNEQFF.

The chain joins TRBV5-4 to TRBJ2-1; D not certain. This CDR3 region has 12 residues. Germline V lookup: CDR1 SGHNT, CDR2 YYREEE (reference sequence). V was shortened by 3 bases and J by 8 bases, with 9 bases between the two germline ends. DNA of the CDR3: TGTGCCAGCAGCTCTTTCCAGGATGAGCAGTTCTTC. It codes for CASSSFQDEQFF.

V and J are TRBV20-1 and TRBJ2-5; no clear D. In germline, CDR1 is DFQATT, CDR2 SNEGSKA (reference sequence). V dropped 1 base and J dropped 9 bases, with 9 bases sitting between them. The CDR3 is 11 residues long. CDR3 DNA sequence: TGCAGTGCTAGAGGCCCCGCCCCCCAGTACTTC. Residues: CSARGPAPQYF.

The J gene is TRBJ1-2, the V gene TRBV7-2, with D possibly matching TRBD1 (5 bases). The CDR3 has 16 residues. Looked up from germline, CDR1 is SGHTA and CDR2 is FQGNSA. Trimming pared 1 base from V and 8 bases from J, leaving 20 bases between. The CDR3 reads CASSLDGGTSNFGYTF. The CDR3 DNA reads as TGTGCCAGCAGCTTAGACGGGGGGACTTCTAACTTCGGCTACACCTTC.

The V call is TRBV5-6, the J call TRBJ1-2, with 8 bases matching TRBD1. This CDR3 has 15 residues. J gave up 8 bases and V 3 bases, and 12 bases lay outside the gene matches. Germline-derived CDR1 and CDR2 are SGHDT and YYEEEE. The CDR3 sequence is CASSYGHRGLRGYTF. CDR3 DNA sequence: TGTGCCAGCAGCTATGGTCACAGGGGGTTGAGGGGCTACACCTTC.

V gene TRBV7-2 combines with J gene TRBJ1-2; no clear D. The germline gives CDR1 SGHTA, CDR2 FQGNSA. V was trimmed by 6 bases and J by 4 bases, leaving 12 bases between them. The CDR3 runs to 13 residues. CDR3: CASSRLRSYGYTF. CDR3 bases: TGTGCCAGCAGTCGCCTGAGGAGCTATGGCTACACCTTC.

This sequence joins TRBV10-3 and TRBJ2-1, with 9 bases identical to TRBD2. The CDR3 loop spans 14 amino acids. With 9 bases clipped from V and 7 bases from J, the junction kept 10 bases outside the gene matches. From germline, CDR1 is ENHRY and CDR2 SYGVKD. CDR3: CAITGSGGRNEQFF. Here the CDR3 DNA reads TGTGCCATTACCGGGAGCGGGGGGAGAAATGAGCAGTTCTTC.